The 4 T cell receptor beta chains presented below share a single source sample, sequenced in a study of shared clonotypes between healthy human individuals. Data came from immunoSEQ multiplex PCR; TCRdb stores just in-frame clones and leaves some out. The sample gives some 1,600,000 clones, 95% to 99% of which show up once; approximately 0.44% is in the top ten. Sequencing was done on a sample of naive CD4+ T cells sorted from blood. Subset denoted: CD45RA+ positively selected. All receptors derive from a man younger than 40 in good health.

This chain joins TRBV4-1 and TRBJ1-5, with 11 bases matching TRBD1. The germline CDR1 and CDR2 sequences are MGHRA and YSYEKL. The junction had 8 bases not matched to a gene; V was cut back by 4 bases and J by 0 bases. The CDR3 is 18 amino acids. In DNA, the CDR3 is TGCGCCAGCAGCCCCGGACAGGGGGCGTCCTATAGCAATCAGCCCCAGCATTTT. Its translation: CASSPGQGASYSNQPQHF.

V gene TRBV7-9 combines with J gene TRBJ2-7; possible D gene TRBD2, 6 bases. V lost 5 bases and J 0 bases, leaving 17 bases between the germline ends. Germline V CDR1 and CDR2: SEHNR, FQNEAQ (reference sequence). The CDR3 contains 16 residues. The CDR3 spells CASSVGTPGYSYEQYF. DNA of the CDR3: TGTGCCAGCAGCGTAGGGACTCCGGGATACTCCTACGAGCAGTACTTC.

As regards this clone: The same CDR3 can be traced to other DNA sequences in this sample. The rearrangement links TRBV7-3 to TRBJ2-3; 13 bases agree with TRBD2. Germline V gene sequence: CDR1 SGHTA, CDR2 FQGTGA. The CDR3 has 15 amino acids. With V trimmed by 5 bases and J by 3 bases, 2 bases remained unmatched. The CDR3 loop reads CASSPLAGGTDTQYF. The CDR3 DNA reads TGTGCCAGCAGCCCACTAGCGGGAGGGACAGATACGCAGTATTTT.

The chain joins TRBV5-8 to TRBJ2-4, with a weak D call TRBD2 (7 bases). There are 16 residues in the CDR3. Germline lookup yields CDR1 SGHTS and CDR2 YDEGEE. V was shortened by 1 base and J by 2 bases, with 13 bases between the two germline ends. CDR3 protein: CASSLIRGAPKNIQYF. In nucleotides, the CDR3 is TGTGCCAGCAGCTTGATCCGGGGGGCACCCAAAAACATTCAGTACTTC.